The present TCR beta chain was sequenced within a study of T cell responses to AZD1222 COVID-19 vaccine. This clone has only a few counts. The target antigen is unknown. The germline V gene has CDR1 KGHSH and CDR2 LQKENI. The ends were cut back, 0 bases at V and 3 bases at J, with 7 bases in the middle. This CDR3 comprises 14 residues. Using immunoSEQ multiplex PCR, the repertoire was profiled, and TCRdb retains in-frame clones only, with some absent. The table lists tens of thousands of clones, about nine tenths of them singletons. Study conclusions and caveats: Most donors were white British, females outnumbered males, and clonal diversity was possibly underestimated.

This specimen was peripheral blood, taken 28 days after the second AZD1222 dose. The clonotype originates from an adult who received the AZD1222 COVID-19 vaccine. V usage is TRBV18 and J usage is TRBJ2-3; D not resolved. DNA of the CDR3: TGTGCCAGCTCACCACCGGTGCTTACAGATACGCAGTATTTT. It specifies CASSPPVLTDTQYF.